Below, 30 T cell receptor beta chains from the same sample are listed, as sequenced in a study of cytomegalovirus exposure and HLA in healthy donors. In the PCR, 60 Vbeta and 13 Jbeta primers were used. This table comes from immunoSEQ multiplex PCR, and its TCRdb copy is limited to in-frame clones, with some not included. In total, the table holds roughly 84,000 clones. Source material: PBMCs. The receptors here all came from a man in his fifties or sixties in good health and CMV-seronegative.

The chain is built from TRBV6-6 and TRBJ2-5, with TRBD1 matching over 10 bases. Matching the DNA end better, TRBJ2-7 makes the J call doubtful. This CDR3 comprises 15 residues. Germline V lookup: CDR1 MNHNY, CDR2 SVGAGI (reference sequence). CDR3 coding DNA: TGTGCCAGCAGAATTAACCGGGACAGGGGCTACGAGCAGTACTTC. Its protein is CASRINRDRGYEQYF.

The chain recombines TRBV9 with TRBJ2-7, with TRBD2 identical over 9 bases. Gene TRBJ2-5 matches the end of the DNA better, so the J call may be wrong. The CDR3 has 22 residues. Germline CDR1 reads SGDLS; CDR2 reads YYNGEE. CDR3: CASSGSTGARASGAFGAETQYF. CDR3 DNA: TGTGCCAGCAGCGGATCTACGGGAGCGAGAGCTAGCGGGGCGTTCGGAGCGGAGACCCAGTACTTC.

The chain links TRBV6-5 to TRBJ1-6; 7 nucleotides align to TRBD1. The CDR3 extends over 16 amino acids. V shed 0 bases, J shed 5 bases, and the junction held 4 bases outside the gene matches. Germline V CDR1 and CDR2: MNHEY, SVGAGI. CDR3 nucleotide sequence: TGTGCCAGCAGTTACTCGGGACAGCCGAATAATTCACCCCTCCACTTT. This encodes CASSYSGQPNNSPLHF.

V and J are TRBV9 and TRBJ2-1, with 7 bases matching TRBD1. Germline V gene data show CDR1 as SGDLS and CDR2 as YYNGEE. The CDR3 has 14 residues. V trimming: 4 bases; J trimming: 2 bases; junction bases outside the gene matches: 3. This CDR3 reads CASSPGTAYNEQFF. CDR3 nucleotides: TGTGCCAGCAGCCCCGGGACAGCCTACAATGAGCAGTTCTTC.

The rearrangement uses TRBV4-3 and TRBJ2-5; D is possibly TRBD2 (6 bases). The length of the CDR3 is 21 residues. V was clipped by 0 bases and J by 3 bases, with 29 bases between them. Looked up from germline, CDR1 is LGHNA and CDR2 is YSLEER. The CDR3 DNA sequence: TGCGCCAGCAGCCAAGATCTTGGGGGGACGTACGATCGTGGCGACGAAGAGACCCAGTACTTC. Protein sequence: CASSQDLGGTYDRGDEETQYF.

The chain combines TRBV7-2 with TRBJ2-7; no definite D call. The CDR3 loop spans 12 amino acids. The V end was cut by 5 bases, the J end by 6 bases, with 11 bases between. Germline V gene data show CDR1 as SGHTA and CDR2 as FQGNSA. The CDR3 reads CASSPTGLEQYF. DNA of the CDR3: TGTGCCAGCAGCCCGACGGGTCTCGAGCAGTACTTC.

The chain links TRBV2 to TRBJ1-2; D perhaps matches TRBD1 (5 bases). From germline, CDR1 is SNHLY and CDR2 FYNNEI. V shed 6 bases and J shed 6 bases, with 14 bases lying between them. This CDR3 has 13 amino acids. The CDR3 here is CASRPNQGNGYTF. DNA of the CDR3: TGTGCCAGCAGACCGAACCAGGGAAATGGCTACACCTTC.

The chain carries TRBV7-9 and TRBJ1-2; 7 bases map to TRBD1. With 5 bases clipped from V and 11 bases from J, the junction kept 11 bases outside the gene matches. The CDR3 runs to 13 residues. Germline CDR1 is SEHNR and CDR2 is FQNEAQ (reference sequence). The CDR3 loop reads CASSPTGSGGYTF. For the CDR3, the DNA is TGTGCCAGCAGCCCGACAGGGTCTGGTGGTTACACCTTC.

The chain has TRBV7-9 and TRBJ2-7; 7 bases match TRBD2. With 5 bases clipped from V and 6 bases from J, the junction kept 10 bases outside the gene matches. The germline CDR1 and CDR2 sequences are SEHNR and FQNEAQ (reference sequence). The CDR3 covers 14 residues. CDR3 DNA: TGTGCCAGCAGCCTTGGGAGGGGCGTCGGCGAGCAGTACTTC. Amino acids: CASSLGRGVGEQYF.

CDR3 region: CASSWEGLTGELFF. The CDR3 region has the DNA TGTGCCAGCAGCTGGGAGGGGCTCACCGGGGAGCTGTTTTTT. The chain carries TRBV5-6 and TRBJ2-2, with 7 positions matching TRBD2. The CDR3 loop spans 14 amino acids. CDR1 and CDR2 (germline): SGHDT, YYEEEE. V lost 3 bases, J lost 4 bases, and 3 bases stayed unmatched.

The rearrangement links TRBV11-3 to TRBJ2-1; 8 bases are shared with TRBD1. CDR1 is SGHNT, CDR2 YENEEA, per germline. J lost 0 bases, V lost 3 bases, and 4 bases had no gene match. This CDR3 spans 16 amino acids. The CDR3, as DNA: TGTGCCAGCAGCTTTGGGACAGGAGACTCCTACAATGAGCAGTTCTTC. Translated: CASSFGTGDSYNEQFF. Drawing the rest from reference TRBV11-3 and TRBJ2-1, the complete variable domain is EAGVVQSPRYKIIEKKQPVAFWCNPISGHNTLYWYLQNLGQGPELLIRYENEEAVDDSQLPKDRFSAERLKGVDSTLKIQPAELGDSAVYLCASSFGTGDSYNEQFFGPGTRLTVL.

The chain combines TRBV10-3 with TRBJ2-7; tentatively, D is TRBD2 (5 bases). The V end was cut by 8 bases, the J end by 0 bases, with 11 bases between. Germline values: CDR1 ENHRY, CDR2 SYGVKD. This CDR3 comprises 13 residues. CDR3 region: CAIFQDSSYEQYF. Here the CDR3 DNA reads TGTGCCATCTTTCAGGACTCCTCCTACGAGCAGTACTTC.

This rearrangement joins TRBV5-4 to TRBJ1-1; maybe TRBD1 (6 bases). In germline, CDR1 is SGHNT, CDR2 YYREEE (reference sequence). The CDR3 has 15 residues. V was shortened by 4 bases and J by 4 bases, with 17 bases between the two germline ends. The CDR3 coding sequence is TGTGCCAGCAGCGACTACAGGGAAGGGAGCACTGAAGCTTTCTTT. Translation: CASSDYREGSTEAFF.

The chain has TRBV6-4 and TRBJ2-2, with D maybe TRBD2 (7 bases). The V and J ends lost 3 bases and 3 bases respectively, with 11 bases between them. Germline V CDR1 and CDR2: MRHNA, SNTAGT. The CDR3 sequence is 15 residues long. CDR3 residues: CASSEGGAHTGELFF. CDR3 nucleotides: TGTGCCAGCAGTGAGGGGGGGGCGCACACCGGGGAGCTGTTTTTT.

V is TRBV5-1 and J is TRBJ2-7; 7 nucleotides match TRBD1. Germline V gene lookup returns CDR1 SGHRS and CDR2 YFSETQ. Trimming at V came to 6 bases and at J to 0 bases, leaving 9 bases not matched to a gene. The CDR3 consists of 15 residues. This chain's CDR3 is CASNGKGATSYEQYF. The DNA of the CDR3 is TGCGCCAGCAACGGGAAGGGGGCAACCTCCTACGAGCAGTACTTC. Full variable domain (outside the CDR3, taken from reference TRBV5-1 and TRBJ2-7): KAGVTQTPRYLIKTRGQQVTLSCSPISGHRSVSWYQQTPGQGLQFLFEYFSETQRNKGNFPGRFSGRQFSNSRSEMNVSTLELGDSALYLCASNGKGATSYEQYFGPGTRLTVT.

The rearrangement links TRBV9 to TRBJ1-4, with TRBD1 matching over 7 bases. V dropped 4 bases and J dropped 0; count of bases not matched to a gene: 6. Germline CDR1 reads SGDLS; CDR2 reads YYNGEE. The CDR3 is 16 residues long. DNA for the CDR3: TGTGCCAGCAGCCTGACAGGGAATCCAACTAATGAAAAACTGTTTTTT. This codes for CASSLTGNPTNEKLFF.

The chain joins TRBV15 to TRBJ2-7, with 9 bases aligning to TRBD1. The CDR3 totals 13 residues. The junction had 0 bases not matched to a gene; V was cut back by 1 base and J by 5 bases. CDR1 and CDR2 (germline): LNHNV, YYDKDF (reference sequence). The CDR3 DNA follows: TGTGCCACCAGCAGAGGGGACAGGGACGAGCAGTACTTC. Encoded protein: CATSRGDRDEQYF.

This chain connects TRBV5-4 to TRBJ1-3; D gene uncertain. Germline CDR1 and CDR2: SGHNT and YYREEE (reference sequence). The CDR3 totals 16 residues. Trimming stripped 4 bases from V and 2 bases from J, with 16 bases between. The CDR3 DNA is TGTGCCAGCAGCCCCCAACCGAGGAACCCTGGAAACACCATATATTTT. Translation gives CASSPQPRNPGNTIYF.

The chain joins TRBV5-1 to TRBJ1-1; maybe TRBD1 (5 bases). Trimming left V 1 base short and J 4 bases short, with 8 bases between. The CDR3 extends over 13 amino acids. CDR1 is SGHRS and CDR2 is YFSETQ in the germline V gene. CDR3 in amino acids: CASSLIRGTEAFF. CDR3 nucleotides: TGCGCCAGCAGCTTGATAAGGGGCACTGAAGCTTTCTTT.

The chain carries TRBV18 and TRBJ2-6; tentatively, D is TRBD1 (5 bases). The CDR3 loop spans 16 amino acids. Germline assignment: CDR1 KGHSH and CDR2 LQKENI. V was trimmed by 2 bases and J by 4 bases, leaving 12 bases between them. DNA for the CDR3: TGTGCCAGCTCACCAGGCCAGGGTTGGGGGGCCAACGTCCTGACTTTC. Its protein product is CASSPGQGWGANVLTF. Full variable domain (rest looked up from reference TRBV18 and TRBJ2-6): NAGVMQNPRHLVRRRGQEARLRCSPMKGHSHVYWYRQLPEEGLKFMVYLQKENIIDESGMPKERFSAEFPKEGPSILRIQQVVRGDSAAYFCASSPGQGWGANVLTFGAGSRLTVL.

The V gene is TRBV6-6, the J gene TRBJ2-2; TRBD2 agrees at 7 bases. Losses at the gene ends were 1 base for V and 6 bases for J; bases not matched to a gene: 5. The germline gives CDR1 MNHNY, CDR2 SVGAGI (reference sequence). There are 15 residues in the CDR3. CDR3 in amino acids: CASSYLSSGAGELFF. CDR3 sequence (DNA): TGTGCCAGCAGTTACTTGTCTAGCGGCGCCGGGGAGCTGTTTTTT.

This chain connects TRBV5-1 to TRBJ1-1, with a weak D call TRBD1 (6 bases). Per the germline V gene, CDR1 is SGHRS and CDR2 is YFSETQ. Trimming removed 2 bases at V and 4 bases at J, with 9 bases between. The CDR3 extends over 13 amino acids. CDR3 DNA: TGCGCCAGCAGCTTAGAAGGGGGCACTGAAGCTTTCTTT. It codes for CASSLEGGTEAFF.

The rearrangement uses TRBV6-5 and TRBJ1-1; the D is unclear. The CDR3 runs 13 residues. V shed 10 bases and J shed 4 bases, with 16 bases lying between them. In germline, CDR1 is MNHEY, CDR2 SVGAGI. The CDR3 DNA reads as TGTGCCATAAGCCCCGGTGGGCGCACTGAAGCTTTCTTT. This encodes CAISPGGRTEAFF.

The chain uses TRBV27 and TRBJ1-6; D possibly corresponds to TRBD1 (5 bases). The CDR3 has 14 amino acids. Trimming pared 5 bases from V and 9 bases from J, leaving 14 bases between. Germline loops: CDR1 MNHEY, CDR2 SMNVEV (reference sequence). The DNA of the CDR3 is TGTGCCAGCAGTCCCAGGGTCCAGGCTTCACCCCTCCACTTT. This gives the protein CASSPRVQASPLHF.

The V gene is TRBV28, the J gene TRBJ1-1; 8 bases are shared with TRBD1. Germline CDR1 MDHEN, CDR2 SYDVKM. The length of the CDR3 is 13 residues. V gave up 8 bases and J gave up 1 base; unmatched junction bases: 3. CDR3 loop: CASPGQANTEAFF. As DNA, the CDR3 is TGTGCCAGCCCGGGACAGGCGAACACTGAAGCTTTCTTT.

The chain carries TRBV6-1 and TRBJ1-2; TRBD1 might be the D (6 bases). Germline V lookup: CDR1 MNHNS, CDR2 SASEGT. Trimming stripped 3 bases from V and 6 bases from J, with 17 bases between. The CDR3 runs to 15 residues. The CDR3 DNA reads as TGTGCCAGCAGTGACGGGACAAACGGAAGACATGGCTACACCTTC. This codes for CASSDGTNGRHGYTF.

The V and J genes are TRBV27 and TRBJ1-2; 7 bases are a match to TRBD1. This CDR3 has 15 residues. Per the germline V gene, CDR1 is MNHEY and CDR2 is SMNVEV (reference sequence). V shed 3 bases, J shed 3 bases, and the junction held 7 bases outside the gene matches. As DNA, the CDR3 is TGTGCCAGCAGTTTCTTCTCCAGGGGGGACTATGGCTACACCTTC. Protein product: CASSFFSRGDYGYTF.

The chain links TRBV9 to TRBJ2-5, with D perhaps TRBD2 (6 bases). Trimming pared 0 bases from V and 1 base from J, leaving 10 bases between. Germline lookup yields CDR1 SGDLS and CDR2 YYNGEE. This CDR3 has 15 amino acids. This CDR3 is CASSVVGGIQETQYF. DNA for the CDR3: TGTGCCAGCAGCGTAGTTGGGGGGATCCAAGAGACCCAGTACTTC.

The V gene is TRBV6-5, the J gene TRBJ2-7; D is possibly TRBD1 (5 bases). Trimming removed 0 bases from V and 0 bases from J, with 12 bases in between. This CDR3 is 16 amino acids long. CDR1 MNHEY and CDR2 SVGAGI come from the germline V gene. The CDR3 loop is CASSYSWQGDSYEQYF. CDR3 DNA sequence: TGTGCCAGCAGTTACTCGTGGCAGGGCGACTCCTACGAGCAGTACTTC.

The chain joins TRBV7-9 to TRBJ1-4; perhaps TRBD1 as D (5 bases). With 5 bases removed from V and 3 bases from J, the gap between germline ends came to 16 bases. The CDR3 contains 16 residues. Looked up from germline, CDR1 is SEHNR and CDR2 is FQNEAQ (reference sequence). Written as DNA, the CDR3 is TGTGCCAGCAGCCTCAGGCCAGGGTCTTCTAATGAAAAACTGTTTTTT. It specifies CASSLRPGSSNEKLFF.